The 6 T cell receptor beta chains reported below all come from one sample, sequenced in a study of early T cells in non-severe SARS-CoV-2 infection. TCRdb re-called the 5' RACE reads through MiXCR, storing one row per CDR3 protein. The sample yields 70,000 to 85,000 distinct CDR3 sequences, 5% seen once. Sequenced here: whole blood, sampled at baseline. The receptors here all came from an adult who was a healthcare worker with PCR-confirmed SARS-CoV-2 infection or an uninfected control (not recorded which).

This clonotype has just a few counts. CDR3 sequence reads: CASSQEDRAQETQYF. The CDR3 region has the DNA TGCGCCAGCAGCCAAGAAGACAGGGCCCAAGAGACCCAGTACTTC. The chain has TRBV4-1 and TRBJ2-5; 7 nucleotides agree with TRBD1. Germline CDR1 and CDR2: MGHRA and YSYEKL. The CDR3 contains 15 residues. Trimming took 0 bases from V and 1 from J; bases not matched to a gene: 2.

This clonotype was counted a few times. V gene TRBV11-2 combines with J gene TRBJ1-1; the D gene is possibly TRBD1 (5 bases). Germline-derived CDR1 and CDR2 are SGHAT and FQNNGV. The CDR3 loop spans 14 amino acids. The V end lost 5 bases, the J end lost 0 bases, and 10 bases lay between the germline ends. The CDR3 region has the DNA TGTGCCAGCAGCCCGACAGCCATGAACACTGAAGCTTTCTTT. Amino acid sequence: CASSPTAMNTEAFF.

This clonotype was counted many times. V and J are TRBV30 and TRBJ1-2, with 7 bases lining up with TRBD1. The germline V gene encodes CDR1 GTSNPN and CDR2 SVGIG (reference sequence). The J segment lost 7 bases and the V segment lost 7 bases, leaving 12 bases of the junction unmatched. The CDR3 loop spans 13 amino acids. DNA for the CDR3: TGTGCCTACAGGGACAGTATTGTCTCTGGCTACACCTTC. Translated: CAYRDSIVSGYTF.

This clonotype came up many times. The rearrangement uses TRBV12-3 or TRBV12-4 and TRBJ1-5; a possible D gene is TRBD1 (5 bases). V lost 4 bases to trimming and J lost 0 bases, with 13 bases between them. The CDR3 length is 16 residues. The DNA for the CDR3 is TGTGCCAGCAGTTGGGGAGGACAATATAGCAATCAGCCCCAGCATTTT. Amino acid sequence: CASSWGGQYSNQPQHF.

At least ten counts were recorded for this clonotype. This chain joins TRBV3-1 and TRBJ1-4; tentatively, D is TRBD1 (5 bases). Germline V gene lookup returns CDR1 LGHDT and CDR2 YNNKEL (reference sequence). The V end was cut by 6 bases, the J end by 8 bases, with 16 bases between. The CDR3 is made up of 14 amino acids. As DNA, the CDR3 is TGTGCCAGCAGAGGGCTACTGGGGGGGGAAAAACTGTTTTTT. Translation gives CASRGLLGGEKLFF.

A few counts support this clonotype. This chain connects TRBV25-1 to TRBJ2-7; D is perhaps TRBD1 (7 bases). Trimming stripped 0 bases from V and 2 bases from J, with 11 bases between. Germline CDR1 is MGHDK and CDR2 is SYGVNS. The CDR3 length is 15 residues. The CDR3 DNA reads as TGTGCCAGCAGTGAATACGGCAGGGGGGCCTACGAGCAGTACTTC. It encodes CASSEYGRGAYEQYF.